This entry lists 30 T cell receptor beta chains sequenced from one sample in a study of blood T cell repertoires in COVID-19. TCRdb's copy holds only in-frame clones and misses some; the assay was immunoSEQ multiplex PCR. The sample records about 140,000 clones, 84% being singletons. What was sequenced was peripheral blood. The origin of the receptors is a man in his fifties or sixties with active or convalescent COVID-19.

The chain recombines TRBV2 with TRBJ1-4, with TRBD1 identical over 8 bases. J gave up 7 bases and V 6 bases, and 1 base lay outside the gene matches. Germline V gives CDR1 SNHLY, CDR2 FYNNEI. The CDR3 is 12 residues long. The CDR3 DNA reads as TGTGCCAGCAGACAGGGGGGTGAAAAACTGTTTTTT. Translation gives CASRQGGEKLFF.

CDR3 DNA sequence: TGTGCCAGGTCTCACACACGAGGGCCCCAGCATTTT. Protein: CARSHTRGPQHF. The chain employs TRBV7-5 and TRBJ1-5. TRBV7-5 counts as a pseudogene. This CDR3 contains 12 residues.

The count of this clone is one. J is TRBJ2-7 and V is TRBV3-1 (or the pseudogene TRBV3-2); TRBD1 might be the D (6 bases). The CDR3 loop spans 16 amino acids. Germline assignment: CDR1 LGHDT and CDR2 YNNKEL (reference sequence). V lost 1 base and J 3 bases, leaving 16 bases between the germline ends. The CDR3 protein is CASSQGGPTSIYEQYF. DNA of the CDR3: TGTGCCAGCAGCCAAGGGGGGCCCACTAGTATCTACGAGCAGTACTTC.

The CDR3 is CASSPTGGANNEQFF. The CDR3 DNA sequence: TGTGCCAGCAGTCCTACAGGGGGCGCTAACAATGAGCAGTTCTTC. This chain uses TRBV11-3 with TRBJ2-1; 9 positions match TRBD1. This CDR3 has 15 amino acids. V lost 6 bases to trimming and J lost 5 bases; unmatched junction nucleotides: 8. The germline gives CDR1 SGHNT, CDR2 YENEEA.

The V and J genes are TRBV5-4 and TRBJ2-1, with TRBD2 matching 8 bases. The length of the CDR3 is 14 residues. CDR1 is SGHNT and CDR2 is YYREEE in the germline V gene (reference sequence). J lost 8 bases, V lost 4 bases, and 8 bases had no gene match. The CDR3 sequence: CASSRGLAGDEQFF. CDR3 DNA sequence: TGTGCCAGCAGCCGCGGACTAGCAGGGGATGAGCAGTTCTTC.

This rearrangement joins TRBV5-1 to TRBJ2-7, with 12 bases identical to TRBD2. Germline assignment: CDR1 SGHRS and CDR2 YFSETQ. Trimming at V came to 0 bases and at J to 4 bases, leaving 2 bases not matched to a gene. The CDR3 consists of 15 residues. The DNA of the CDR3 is TGCGCCAGCAGCTTGGGGGGGACTAGCGGGTACGAGCAGTACGTC. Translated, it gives CASSLGGTSGYEQYV.

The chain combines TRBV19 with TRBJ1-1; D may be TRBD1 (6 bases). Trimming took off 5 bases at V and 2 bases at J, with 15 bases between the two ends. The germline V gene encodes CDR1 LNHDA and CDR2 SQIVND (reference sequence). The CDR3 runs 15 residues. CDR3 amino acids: CASSHTGIRNTEAFF. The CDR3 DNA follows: TGTGCCAGTAGTCACACAGGGATAAGAAACACTGAAGCTTTCTTT.

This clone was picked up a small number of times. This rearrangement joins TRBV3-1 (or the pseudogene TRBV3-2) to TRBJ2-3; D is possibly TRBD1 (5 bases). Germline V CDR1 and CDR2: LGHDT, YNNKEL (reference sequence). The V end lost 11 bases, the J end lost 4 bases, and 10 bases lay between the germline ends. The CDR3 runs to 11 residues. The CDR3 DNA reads TGTGCCGCAGGGTTCGCAGATACGCAGTATTTT. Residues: CAAGFADTQYF.

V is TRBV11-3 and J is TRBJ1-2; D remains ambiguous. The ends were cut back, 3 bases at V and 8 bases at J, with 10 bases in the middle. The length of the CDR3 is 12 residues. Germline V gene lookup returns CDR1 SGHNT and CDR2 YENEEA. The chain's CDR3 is CASSFSSSGYTF. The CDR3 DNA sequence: TGTGCCAGCAGCTTTAGTTCCTCGGGCTACACCTTC.

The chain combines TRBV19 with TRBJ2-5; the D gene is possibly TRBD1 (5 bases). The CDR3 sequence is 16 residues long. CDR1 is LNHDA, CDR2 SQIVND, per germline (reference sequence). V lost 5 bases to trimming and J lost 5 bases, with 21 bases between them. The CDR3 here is CASSVQVPQKGETQYF. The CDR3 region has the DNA TGTGCCAGTAGTGTCCAAGTACCCCAAAAGGGGGAGACCCAGTACTTC.

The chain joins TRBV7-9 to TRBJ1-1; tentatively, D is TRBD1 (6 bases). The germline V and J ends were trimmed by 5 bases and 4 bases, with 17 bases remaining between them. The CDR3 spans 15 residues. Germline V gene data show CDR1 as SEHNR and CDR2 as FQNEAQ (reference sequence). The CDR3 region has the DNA TGTGCCAGCAGCCCGAGGACAGACCGCGTCACTGAAGCTTTCTTT. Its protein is CASSPRTDRVTEAFF.

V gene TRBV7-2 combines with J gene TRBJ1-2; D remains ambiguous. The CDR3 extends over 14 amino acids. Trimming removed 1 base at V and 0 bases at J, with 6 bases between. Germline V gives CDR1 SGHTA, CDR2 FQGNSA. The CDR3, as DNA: TGTGCCAGCAGCTTAGAGACACCTAACTATGGCTACACCTTC. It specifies CASSLETPNYGYTF. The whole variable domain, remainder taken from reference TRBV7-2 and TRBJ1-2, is GAGVSQSPSNKVTEKGKDVELRCDPISGHTALYWYRQSLGQGLEFLIYFQGNSAPDKSGLPSDRFSAERTGGSVSTLTIQRTQQEDSAVYLCASSLETPNYGYTFGSGTRLTVV.

DNA of the CDR3: TGTGCCAGCAGTCTAGCGGGAAGAGGGTCCTACGAGCAGTACGTC. Its translation: CASSLAGRGSYEQYV. The rearrangement uses TRBV7-9 and TRBJ2-7; 9 positions agree with TRBD2. Germline trimming cut 6 bases from V and 1 base from J; bases unmatched to any gene: 7. This CDR3 comprises 15 residues. Germline CDR1 and CDR2: SEHNR and FQNEAQ (reference sequence).

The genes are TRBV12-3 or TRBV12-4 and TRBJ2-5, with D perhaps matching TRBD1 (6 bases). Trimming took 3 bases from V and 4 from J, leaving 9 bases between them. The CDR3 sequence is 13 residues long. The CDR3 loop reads CASSLWGPETQYF. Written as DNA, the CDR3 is TGTGCCAGCAGTTTGTGGGGGCCAGAGACCCAGTACTTC.

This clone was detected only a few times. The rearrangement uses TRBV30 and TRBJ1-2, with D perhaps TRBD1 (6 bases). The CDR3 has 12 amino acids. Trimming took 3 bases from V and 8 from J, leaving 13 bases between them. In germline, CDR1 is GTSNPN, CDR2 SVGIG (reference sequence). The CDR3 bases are TGTGCCTGGAGACAGGGTCGGGGAGGCTACACCTTC. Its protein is CAWRQGRGGYTF.

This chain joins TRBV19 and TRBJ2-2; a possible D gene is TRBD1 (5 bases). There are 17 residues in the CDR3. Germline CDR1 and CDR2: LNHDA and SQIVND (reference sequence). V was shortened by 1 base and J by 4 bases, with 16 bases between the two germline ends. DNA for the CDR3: TGTGCCAGTAGTATAGCCCCGGGCAGGGCAAGCACCGGGGAGCTGTTTTTT. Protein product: CASSIAPGRASTGELFF.

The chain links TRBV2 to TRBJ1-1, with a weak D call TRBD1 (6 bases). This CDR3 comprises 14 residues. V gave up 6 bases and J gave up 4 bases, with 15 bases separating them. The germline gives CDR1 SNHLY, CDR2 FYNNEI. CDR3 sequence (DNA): TGTGCCAGCAGGGCCGTAGGGGGTTCCACTGAAGCTTTCTTT. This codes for CASRAVGGSTEAFF.

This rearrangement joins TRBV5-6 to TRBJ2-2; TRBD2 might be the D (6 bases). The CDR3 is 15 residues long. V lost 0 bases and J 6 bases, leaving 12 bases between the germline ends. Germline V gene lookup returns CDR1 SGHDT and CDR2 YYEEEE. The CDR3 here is CASSLGYGGSGELFF. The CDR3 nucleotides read TGTGCCAGCAGCTTGGGCTACGGGGGTTCCGGGGAGCTGTTTTTT.

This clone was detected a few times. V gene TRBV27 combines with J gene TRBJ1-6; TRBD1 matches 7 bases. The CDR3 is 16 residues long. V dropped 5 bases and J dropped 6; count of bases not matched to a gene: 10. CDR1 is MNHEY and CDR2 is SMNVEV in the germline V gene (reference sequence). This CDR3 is CASSPTGVGLNSPLHF. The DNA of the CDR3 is TGTGCCAGCAGTCCCACAGGGGTAGGACTTAATTCACCCCTCCACTTT.

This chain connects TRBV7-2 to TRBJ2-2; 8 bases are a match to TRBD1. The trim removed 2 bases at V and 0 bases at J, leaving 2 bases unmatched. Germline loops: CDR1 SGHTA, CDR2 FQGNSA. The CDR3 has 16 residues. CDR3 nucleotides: TGTGCCAGCAGCTTACACAGGGGGACGAACACCGGGGAGCTGTTTTTT. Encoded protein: CASSLHRGTNTGELFF.

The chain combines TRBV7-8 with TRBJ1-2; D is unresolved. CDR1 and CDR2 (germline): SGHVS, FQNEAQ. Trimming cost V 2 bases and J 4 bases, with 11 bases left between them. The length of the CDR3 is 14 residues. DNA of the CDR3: TGTGCCAGCAGCTTAATGAGAAGATCCTATGGCTACACCTTC. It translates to CASSLMRRSYGYTF. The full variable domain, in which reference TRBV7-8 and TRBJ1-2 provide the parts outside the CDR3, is GAGVSQSPRYKVAKRGQDVALRCDPISGHVSLFWYQQALGQGPEFLTYFQNEAQLDKSGLPSDRFFAERPEGSVSTLKIQRTQQEDSAVYLCASSLMRRSYGYTFGSGTRLTVV.

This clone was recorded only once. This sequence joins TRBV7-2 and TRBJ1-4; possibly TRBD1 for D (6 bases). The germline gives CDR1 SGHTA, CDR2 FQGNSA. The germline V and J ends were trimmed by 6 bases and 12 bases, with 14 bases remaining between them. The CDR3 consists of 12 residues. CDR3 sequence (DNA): TGTGCCAGCAGTTCAGGGGCCCGGCAACTGTTTTTT. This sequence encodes CASSSGARQLFF.

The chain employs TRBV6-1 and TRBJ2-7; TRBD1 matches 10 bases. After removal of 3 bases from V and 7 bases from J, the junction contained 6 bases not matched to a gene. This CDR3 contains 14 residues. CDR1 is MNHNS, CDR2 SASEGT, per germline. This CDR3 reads CASSEDRGLREQYV. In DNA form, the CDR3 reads TGTGCCAGCAGTGAGGACAGGGGGTTACGGGAGCAGTACGTC.

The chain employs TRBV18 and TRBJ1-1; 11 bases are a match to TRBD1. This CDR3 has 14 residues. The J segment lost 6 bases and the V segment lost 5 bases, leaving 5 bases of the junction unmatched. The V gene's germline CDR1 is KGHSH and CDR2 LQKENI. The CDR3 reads CASSLDRGHAEAFF. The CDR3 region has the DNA TGTGCCAGCTCATTGGACAGGGGGCACGCTGAAGCTTTCTTT.

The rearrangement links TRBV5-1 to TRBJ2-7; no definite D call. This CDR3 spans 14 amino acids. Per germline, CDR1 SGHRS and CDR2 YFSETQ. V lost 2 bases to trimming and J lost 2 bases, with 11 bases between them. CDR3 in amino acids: CASSLSLVTYEQYF. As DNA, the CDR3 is TGCGCCAGCAGCTTATCACTGGTAACCTACGAGCAGTACTTC.

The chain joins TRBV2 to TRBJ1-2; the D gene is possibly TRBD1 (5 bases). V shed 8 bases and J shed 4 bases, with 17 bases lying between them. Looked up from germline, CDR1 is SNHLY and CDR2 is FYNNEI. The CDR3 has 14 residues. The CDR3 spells CASHPPGFTYGYTF. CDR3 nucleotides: TGTGCCAGCCATCCCCCAGGGTTTACCTATGGCTACACCTTC. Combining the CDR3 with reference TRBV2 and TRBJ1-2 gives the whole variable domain EPEVTQTPSHQVTQMGQEVILRCVPISNHLYFYWYRQILGQKVEFLVSFYNNEISEKSEIFDDQFSVERPDGSNFTLKIRSTKLEDSAMYFCASHPPGFTYGYTFGSGTRLTVV.

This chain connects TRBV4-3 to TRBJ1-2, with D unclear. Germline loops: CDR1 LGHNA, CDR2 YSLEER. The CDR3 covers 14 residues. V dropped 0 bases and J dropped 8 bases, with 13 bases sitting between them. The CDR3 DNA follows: TGCGCCAGCAGCCAAGAAAGGAGGGTCTCGGGCTACACCTTC. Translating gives CASSQERRVSGYTF.

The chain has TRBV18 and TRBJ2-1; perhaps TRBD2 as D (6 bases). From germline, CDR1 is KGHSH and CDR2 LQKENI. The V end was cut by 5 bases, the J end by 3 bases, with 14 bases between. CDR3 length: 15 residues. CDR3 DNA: TGTGCCAGCTCAGGCGGGAATGTCCGCTACAATGAGCAGTTCTTC. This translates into CASSGGNVRYNEQFF.

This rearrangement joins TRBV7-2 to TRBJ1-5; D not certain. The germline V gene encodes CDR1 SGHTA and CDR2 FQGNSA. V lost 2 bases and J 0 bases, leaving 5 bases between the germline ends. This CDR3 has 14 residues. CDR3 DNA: TGTGCCAGCAGCTTATGGGCTAGCAATCAGCCCCAGCATTTT. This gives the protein CASSLWASNQPQHF.

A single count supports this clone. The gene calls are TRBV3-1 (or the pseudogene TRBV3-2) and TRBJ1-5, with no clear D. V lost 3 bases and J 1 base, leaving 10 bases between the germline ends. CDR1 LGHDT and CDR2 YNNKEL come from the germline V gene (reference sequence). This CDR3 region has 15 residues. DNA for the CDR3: TGTGCCAGCAGCCAGAGGGCGGGAAGCAATCAGCCCCAGCATTTT. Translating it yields CASSQRAGSNQPQHF.